The source of this T cell receptor (beta chain) is a study of blood T cell repertoires in COVID-19 (TCRdb year 2020). Regarding the research as a whole: The collaborator samples originated in the United States, Italy and Spain and spanned the acute and convalescent phases of COVID-19. The material from the prospective study consisted of cDNA or gDNA derived from T cells, B-cell-depleted T cells, or PBMCs. Subjects who had been exposed to COVID-19, were actively infected with it, or had recovered from it provided the deeply sampled blood TCRbeta repertoires that made up the dataset. The repertoires were released in a freely available public database meant as a resource for research on the immune response to SARS-CoV-2. Samples were obtained from the ongoing ImmuneRACE study (first 160 participants) and from over 1,000 subjects provided by 6 global collaborators. Sample metadata almost always included a de-identified subject ID, COVID-19 status, age in years and sex. Where HLA class I and class II types were available, the types were taken from metadata supplied by the sample provider, not from assay-based typing.

At one collaborating source in Seattle, patients were enrolled during active infection and were followed longitudinally through the course of disease. Each collaborating institution followed its own protocols to collect whole blood in K2EDTA tubes. For TCRbeta analysis, collaborator samples were shipped as frozen whole blood, as isolated PBMCs, or as DNA extracted from either sample type. The immunoSEQ Assay, a bias-controlled multiplex PCR, was used to amplify TCRbeta CDR3 regions from genomic DNA. On the authors' methods: The number of nucleated cells in each sample was estimated from the amplification of reference gene primers within the assay. To quantify the absolute abundance of each unique TCRbeta CDR3 rearrangement, sequence reads were collapsed and filtered. For each sample, productive Simpson clonality was calculated as the square root of Simpson's diversity index across productive rearrangements. Not all clones reach the TCRdb copy of this immuneACCESS table, which keeps in-frame sequences only. Checked studies attribute under half of the gap to unresolved V genes and leave the rest unexplained. The V and J calls and clone size are taken from that table; D and trimming were inferred from the DNA. For this sample there are approximately 200,000 clones; roughly three quarters appear just once. Of the sample, about an eighth falls within the top ten clones.

About this clone itself: No cognate antigen has been identified for it. One base away there is no much larger clone; base qualities are not given.

Results and caveats for the whole study, not just this receptor: The quantity of clinical and demographic metadata differed by source and by participant and was supplied without curation.

Including the terminal cysteine and phenylalanine, the CDR3 comprises 14 residues. The CDR3 DNA has 42 bases and is translated from base 1. The germline V gene gives CDR1 as SGHTA and CDR2 as FQGNSA. Germline trimming amounts to 6 bases on V and 6 bases on J, with 6 as the count of junction bases outside the gene matches. The sequencing input was peripheral blood. The chain joins TRBV7-2 to TRBJ2-3; 10 bases in the junction line up with TRBD1. This sequence was found in a woman older than 75 with COVID-19, enrolled during active disease. The DNA sequence is given as TGTGCCAGCAGTGGGACAGGGGTTCTTGATACGCAGTATTTT. This gives the protein CASSGTGVLDTQYF.